The 21 T cell receptor beta chains below were found in one sample sequenced in a study of blood T cell repertoires in COVID-19. Sequencing was performed with immunoSEQ multiplex PCR; in TCRdb, only in-frame clones are kept and a portion is missing. This sample yields over 150,000 clones, of which around four fifths are seen a single time; around 8.4% belongs to the top ten. The sample consisted of peripheral blood. These receptors all stem from an elderly woman with COVID-19, enrolled during active disease.

This chain uses TRBV5-5 with TRBJ2-1; D possibly corresponds to TRBD1 (6 bases). The CDR3 totals 14 residues. Trimming pared 2 bases from V and 4 bases from J, leaving 10 bases between. The germline V gene encodes CDR1 SGHKS and CDR2 YYEKEE (reference sequence). Here the CDR3 reads CASSFLTGYNEQFF. The CDR3, as DNA: TGTGCCAGCAGCTTCTTAACAGGGTACAATGAGCAGTTCTTC.

The rearrangement joins TRBV7-9 to TRBJ2-5, with 11 bases aligning to TRBD2. The CDR3 runs 16 residues. The V segment lost 3 bases and the J segment 1 base; nucleotides outside the gene matches: 4. Germline values: CDR1 SEHNR, CDR2 FQNEAQ (reference sequence). CDR3 region: CASSFLAGGFQETQYF. The CDR3 DNA is TGTGCCAGCAGCTTCCTAGCGGGGGGCTTCCAAGAGACCCAGTACTTC.

V gene TRBV19 combines with J gene TRBJ1-1; possible D gene TRBD1, 5 bases. This CDR3 has 15 residues. Trimming took off 1 base at V and 5 bases at J, with 14 bases between the two ends. CDR1 and CDR2 from the germline V gene are LNHDA and SQIVND (reference sequence). The chain's CDR3 is CASSIAQGSGTEAFF. The CDR3 DNA sequence: TGTGCCAGTAGTATAGCTCAGGGAAGTGGGACTGAAGCTTTCTTT. The variable domain in full, completed from reference TRBV19 and TRBJ1-1, reads DGGITQSPKYLFRKEGQNVTLSCEQNLNHDAMYWYRQDPGQGLRLIYYSQIVNDFQKGDIAEGYSVSREKKESFPLTVTSAQKNPTAFYLCASSIAQGSGTEAFFGQGTRLTVV.

In this sample, this clone turned up once. The chain recombines TRBV28 with TRBJ2-3; TRBD1 agrees at 9 bases. The germline CDR1 and CDR2 sequences are MDHEN and SYDVKM. V dropped 1 base and J dropped 3; count of bases not matched to a gene: 5. The CDR3 is 16 residues long. The CDR3 spells CASSLSGTGFTDTQYF. The CDR3 DNA is TGTGCCAGCAGTTTATCCGGGACAGGGTTTACAGATACGCAGTATTTT.

The chain links TRBV21-1 to TRBJ2-2; the table's D gene call, TRBD2, was not cross checked with the DNA. TRBV21-1 is designated a pseudogene. There are 21 residues in the CDR3. The CDR3 spells CASSKALRPINGISNTGELFF. CDR3 DNA: TGTGCCAGCAGCAAAGCGCTAAGGCCTATCAACGGGATTTCGAACACCGGGGAGCTGTTTTTT.

The chain couples TRBV2 to TRBJ1-1; 7 bases match TRBD1. CDR3 length equals 13 residues. The J segment lost 0 bases and the V segment lost 7 bases, leaving 2 bases of the junction unmatched. Germline V gene data show CDR1 as SNHLY and CDR2 as FYNNEI. The CDR3 nucleotides are TGTGCCAGCAAGACAGGGATGAACACTGAAGCTTTCTTT. This codes for CASKTGMNTEAFF.

The chain couples TRBV7-9 to TRBJ2-3; 11 bases are shared with TRBD2. Germline V gene sequence: CDR1 SEHNR, CDR2 FQNEAQ (reference sequence). The junction had 6 bases not matched to a gene; V was cut back by 5 bases and J by 2 bases. The CDR3 extends over 16 amino acids. DNA of the CDR3: TGTGCCAGCAGCCAGGGACTAGCGGTGGCCACAGATACGCAGTATTTT. Amino acid sequence: CASSQGLAVATDTQYF.

The genes are TRBV18 and TRBJ1-2; D is uncertain. Germline CDR1 is KGHSH and CDR2 is LQKENI. Trimming shortened V by 5 bases and J by 5 bases, and 9 bases separated the two germline ends. This CDR3 region has 12 residues. CDR3 sequence (DNA): TGTGCCAGCTCAGAGTCAGGATATGGCTACACCTTC. Translating gives CASSESGYGYTF.

This clone was observed once. This chain links TRBV6-5 with TRBJ2-5; 7 bases match TRBD2. The length of the CDR3 is 14 residues. V lost 2 bases, J lost 2 bases, and 2 bases stayed unmatched. CDR1 is MNHEY and CDR2 is SVGAGI in the germline V gene. DNA of the CDR3: TGTGCCAGCAGTTACGGGACTACTCAAGAGACCCAGTACTTC. This encodes CASSYGTTQETQYF.

This clone was observed a single time. The chain combines TRBV2 with TRBJ1-6; D is perhaps TRBD1 (5 bases). CDR1 SNHLY and CDR2 FYNNEI come from the germline V gene. The CDR3 runs 16 residues. With 6 bases removed from V and 5 bases from J, the gap between germline ends came to 17 bases. The DNA for the CDR3 is TGTGCCAGCAGCGGGGGAGGGAGTGGGAATAATTCACCCCTCCACTTT. Translating it yields CASSGGGSGNNSPLHF.

This clone was seen a single time. This sequence joins TRBV5-1 and TRBJ2-2; 7 nucleotides align to TRBD1. CDR1 and CDR2 from the germline V gene are SGHRS and YFSETQ. Trimming removed 0 bases from V and 1 base from J; junction bases left unmatched: 3. The CDR3 consists of 16 residues. The chain's CDR3 is CASSLEGQKNTGELFF. The CDR3 nucleotides read TGCGCCAGCAGCTTGGAGGGACAGAAGAACACCGGGGAGCTGTTTTTT.

The genes are TRBV10-2 and TRBJ1-5; D might be TRBD1 (5 bases). CDR1 and CDR2 (germline): WSHSY, SAAADI. This CDR3 contains 14 residues. V was shortened by 9 bases and J by 6 bases, with 18 bases between the two germline ends. The CDR3 DNA is TGCGCCAGTACATCGGGAGGGGTCCGTCAGCCCCAGCATTTT. This codes for CASTSGGVRQPQHF.

The chain couples TRBV9 to TRBJ2-1; D is undetermined. Germline V gives CDR1 SGDLS, CDR2 YYNGEE. This CDR3 has 11 residues. With 3 bases removed from V and 7 bases from J, the gap between germline ends came to 5 bases. CDR3 protein: CASSALNEQFF. The CDR3 DNA sequence: TGTGCCAGCAGCGCCTTGAATGAGCAGTTCTTC.

The CDR3 loop reads CASRRTPASSYNSPLHF. CDR3 nucleotide sequence: TGTGCCAGCCGACGGACTCCTGCTAGCTCCTATAATTCACCCCTCCACTTT. The chain couples TRBV27 to TRBJ1-6; D is ambiguous. V dropped 8 bases and J dropped 0 bases, with 17 bases sitting between them. This CDR3 is 17 amino acids long. Germline V gene lookup returns CDR1 MNHEY and CDR2 SMNVEV (reference sequence).

The chain combines TRBV4-2 with TRBJ1-4; D remains unclear. Germline lookup yields CDR1 LGHNA and CDR2 YNFKEQ. The CDR3 spans 14 residues. V shed 0 bases and J shed 2 bases, with 4 bases lying between them. The CDR3 loop reads CASSQDSTNEKLFF. CDR3 bases: TGTGCCAGCAGCCAAGACTCGACTAATGAAAAACTGTTTTTT.

This clone was found once. The V call is TRBV7-9, the J call TRBJ2-7; tentative D call: TRBD2 (5 bases). CDR3 length equals 13 residues. Trimming stripped 5 bases from V and 2 bases from J, with 10 bases between. Looked up from germline, CDR1 is SEHNR and CDR2 is FQNEAQ (reference sequence). The CDR3 is CASSTSGTYEQYF. DNA of the CDR3: TGTGCCAGCAGCACCTCGGGGACCTACGAGCAGTACTTC.

The J gene is TRBJ2-7, the V gene TRBV5-1; TRBD2 matches 10 bases. The CDR3 sequence is 15 residues long. The germline V gene encodes CDR1 SGHRS and CDR2 YFSETQ. J was trimmed by 6 bases and V by 3 bases; bases with no gene match: 9. CDR3 residues: CASSSAGGSRGEQYF. The CDR3 region has the DNA TGCGCCAGCAGCTCAGCGGGAGGGAGCCGGGGCGAGCAGTACTTC.

The rearrangement joins TRBV5-8 to TRBJ2-1; TRBD2 is a possible D gene (6 bases). Between the trimmed V and J ends, which lost 1 base and 9 bases, there was a span of 20 bases. Germline-derived CDR1 and CDR2 are SGHTS and YDEGEE. The length of the CDR3 is 16 residues. CDR3 coding DNA: TGTGCCAGCAGCTTGAGCACTAGCCTCACCCCGGGTGAGCAGTTCTTC. It yields the protein CASSLSTSLTPGEQFF.

CDR3 protein: CASSGLLQPQHF. The CDR3 DNA sequence: TGTGCCAGCAGTGGACTTTTGCAGCCCCAGCATTTT. V and J are TRBV2 and TRBJ1-5; no definite D call. Trimming took 4 bases from V and 7 from J, leaving 8 bases between them. This CDR3 has 12 residues. The germline gives CDR1 SNHLY, CDR2 FYNNEI.

The V call is TRBV1, the J call TRBJ1-1. TRBV1 constitutes a pseudogene. The CDR3 contains 15 residues. The CDR3 coding sequence is TGCACCAGCAGTTCTAGACTGGGGAGGACCACTGAAGCTTTCTTT. It codes for CTSSSRLGRTTEAFF.

The gene calls are TRBV5-1 and TRBJ1-1; possible D gene TRBD1, 5 bases. From germline, CDR1 is SGHRS and CDR2 YFSETQ. V lost 4 bases, J lost 0 bases, and 19 bases lay in between. This CDR3 has 17 amino acids. CDR3 residues: CASSPSTAQVMNTEAFF. The CDR3 nucleotides read TGCGCCAGCAGCCCAAGCACCGCACAGGTCATGAACACTGAAGCTTTCTTT.